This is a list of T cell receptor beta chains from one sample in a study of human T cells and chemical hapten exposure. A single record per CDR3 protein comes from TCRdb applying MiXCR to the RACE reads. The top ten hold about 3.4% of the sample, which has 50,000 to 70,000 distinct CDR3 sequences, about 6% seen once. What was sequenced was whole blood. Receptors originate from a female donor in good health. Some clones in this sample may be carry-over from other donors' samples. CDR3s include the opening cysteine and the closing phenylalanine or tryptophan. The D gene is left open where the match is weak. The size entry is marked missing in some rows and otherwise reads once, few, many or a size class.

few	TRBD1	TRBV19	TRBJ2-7	TGTGCCAGTAGTCGGGACAGGACCTACGAGCAGTACTTC	CASSRDRTYEQYF
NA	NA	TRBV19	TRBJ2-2	TGTGCAGTCGGGCGGAGGGTTCACACCGGGGAGCTGTTTTTT	CAVGRRVHTGELFF
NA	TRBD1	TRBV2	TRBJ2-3	TGTGCCAGCGCCCCCGGACAGGGCGGAGATACGCAGTATTTT	CASAPGQGGDTQYF
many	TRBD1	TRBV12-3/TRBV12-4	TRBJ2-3	TGTGCCACCGAGGACAGGGGGATCGATACGCAGTATTTT	CATEDRGIDTQYF
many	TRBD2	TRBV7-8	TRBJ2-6	TGTGCCAGCAGCTTAGGGCTAGCGGCCTCTGGGGCCAACGTCCTGACTTTC	CASSLGLAASGANVLTF
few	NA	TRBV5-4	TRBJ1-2	TGTGCCAGCAGCCCGGACAAGGCCCCCTATGGCTACACCTTC	CASSPDKAPYGYTF
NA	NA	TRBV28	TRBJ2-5	TGTGCCAGCAGAACTCCCAGGGGGGGATCCGGGGGAGAGACCCAGTACTTC	CASRTPRGGSGGETQYF
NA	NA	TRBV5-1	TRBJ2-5	TGCGCCAGCAGCTGGGGAGAAGATGAGACCCAGTACTTC	CASSWGEDETQYF
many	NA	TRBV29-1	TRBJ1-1	TGCAGCGCGGTGGACGTGAACACTGAAGCTTTCTTT	CSAVDVNTEAFF
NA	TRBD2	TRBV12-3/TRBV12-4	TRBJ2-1	TGTGCCAGCAGTTTAGCGGGACTAGCGGGAGGCCGTTTTGGGCAGTTCTTC	CASSLAGLAGGRFGQFF
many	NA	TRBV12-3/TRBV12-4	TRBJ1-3	TGTGCCACCCTTAGAGAGACCATTCGCTCTGGAAACACCATATATTTT	CATLRETIRSGNTIYF
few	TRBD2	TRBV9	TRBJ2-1	TGTGCCAGCAGCGTAGGACTAGCGGCCTACAATGAGCAGTTCTTC	CASSVGLAAYNEQFF
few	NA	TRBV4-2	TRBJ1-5	TGTGCCAGCAGCCAAGAGCGAGGCGATCAGCCCCAGCATTTT	CASSQERGDQPQHF
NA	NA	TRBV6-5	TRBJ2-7	TGTGCCAGCAGTCCCATGGGGGTAAACTCGTACGAGCAGTACTTC	CASSPMGVNSYEQYF
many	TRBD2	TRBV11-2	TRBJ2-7	TGTGCCAGCAGCATGCCATCGACTAGCGGGGTGAACCCGGAGCAGTACTTC	CASSMPSTSGVNPEQYF
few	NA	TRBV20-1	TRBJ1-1	TGCAGTGTCAGGTCCGACAGGTACAACACTGAAGCTTTCTTT	CSVRSDRYNTEAFF
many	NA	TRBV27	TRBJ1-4	TGTGCCAGCATGAGGGGAGGGAAACTGTTTTTT	CASMRGGKLFF
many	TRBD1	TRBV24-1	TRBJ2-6	TGTGCCACCAGTGATCGAAAAGACGGACAGGCTGGGGCCAACGTCCTGACTTTC	CATSDRKDGQAGANVLTF
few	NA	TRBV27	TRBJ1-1	TGTGCCAGCAGTTGGAGACAGTCTAGCACTGAAGCTTTCTTT	CASSWRQSSTEAFF
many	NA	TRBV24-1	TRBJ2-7	TGTGCCACCCAGCCGTCTGTACAGCCCTACGAGCAGTACTTC	CATQPSVQPYEQYF
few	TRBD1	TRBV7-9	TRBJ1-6	TGTGCCAGCAGCCTCTACCGGGACAGGGGTAATTCACCCCTCCACTTT	CASSLYRDRGNSPLHF
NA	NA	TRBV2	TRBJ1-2	TGTGCCAGCAGTGGGCAGTTCTATGGCTACACCTTC	CASSGQFYGYTF
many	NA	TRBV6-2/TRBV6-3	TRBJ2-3	TGTGCCAGCAGTTACTCCCCGGAGGGCACAGATACGCAGTATTTT	CASSYSPEGTDTQYF
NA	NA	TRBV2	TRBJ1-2	TGTGCCAGCAGTGAAGGGGGAAACTATGGCTACACCTTC	CASSEGGNYGYTF
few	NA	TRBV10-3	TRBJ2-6	TGTGCCATCAGTGGGTCCAGCTCTGGGGCCAACGTCCTGACTTTC	CAISGSSSGANVLTF
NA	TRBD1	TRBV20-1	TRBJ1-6	TGCAGTGCTAGCCTCCCCCCCGGGACAGATTTCTCACCCCTCCACTTT	CSASLPPGTDFSPLHF
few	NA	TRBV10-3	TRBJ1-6	TGTGCCATCAGTGAGGGGGACTCACCCCTCCACTTT	CAISEGDSPLHF
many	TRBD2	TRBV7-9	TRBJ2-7	TGTGCCAGCAGCTTAGGTCCCAGCGGGAGCTCCTACGAGCAGTACTTC	CASSLGPSGSSYEQYF
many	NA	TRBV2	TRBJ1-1	TGTGCCAGCAATGGCTGGGGAGCGAACACTGAAGCTTTCTTT	CASNGWGANTEAFF